This T cell receptor beta chain was obtained from a study of shared clonotypes between healthy human individuals. Notes on the study in general: Memory subsets had estimated richness that was generally smaller than that of naive subsets.

Naive CD45RA+ and memory CD45RA-negative subsets were split from CD4+ cells. Tens of thousands of T cell genomes, or around 180 ng DNA, went into the sorted-subset replicate PCRs. Clones were sequenced by immunoSEQ multiplex PCR, and TCRdb holds only the in-frame ones, with some missing. The sample lists roughly 2 million clones, approximately 96% occurring once. With respect to this clone: Its target is unknown. The same CDR3 can be traced to other DNA sequences in this sample.

Per germline, CDR1 SEHNR and CDR2 FQNEAQ (reference sequence). This CDR3 is built from 15 residues. Trimming took 5 bases from V and 3 from J; bases not matched to a gene: 3. The TCR sequence derives from a man aged 18 to 29 in good health. Sequencing input: naive CD4+ T cells sorted from blood. The subset is: CD45RA+ positively selected. The J gene is TRBJ2-1, the V gene TRBV7-9, with TRBD1 identical over 11 bases. The CDR3 spells CASSPDRGLYNEQFF. The CDR3 region has the DNA TGTGCCAGCAGCCCGGACAGGGGGCTCTACAATGAGCAGTTCTTC.